These 20 T cell receptor beta chains share one sample of origin, sequenced in a study of CD8+CD57+ T cells in acquired aplastic anemia. Patients chosen for sequencing had shown CD8+CD57+ cell expansion by flow cytometry. TCR beta VDJ and CDR3 profiles were obtained from a genomic DNA template. TCRdb reprocessed the reads via MiXCR and lists one record per CDR3 protein. The repertoire has some 200,000 distinct CDR3 sequences, 65% of them found once; the top ten carry roughly 61%. Sequencing was done on a sample of sorted CD4+, CD8+, or CD8+CD57+ T cells (not recorded which) from PBMCs. Receptor source: a human donor with aplastic anemia.

This clonotype was observed at least ten times. V usage is TRBV2 and J usage is TRBJ2-3; possibly TRBD2 for D (7 bases). The CDR3 length is 18 residues. With 7 bases removed from V and 0 bases from J, the gap between germline ends came to 23 bases. Germline CDR1 and CDR2: SNHLY and FYNNEI. The DNA for the CDR3 is TGTGCCAGCACGCAAGGGGGGGGGGGGTTTTCTAGCACAGATACGCAGTATTTT. Translation: CASTQGGGGFSSTDTQYF.

About this clonotype: This may be a read error: a much more frequent sequence differs by one nucleotide. The rearrangement uses TRBV7-6 and TRBJ1-6; the match to TRBD1 covers 7 bases. The CDR3 is made up of 13 amino acids. In germline, CDR1 is SGHVS, CDR2 FNYEAQ. In nucleotides, the CDR3 is TGTGCCAGCGGCTTGACAGGGAATTCACCCCTCCACTTT. This translates into CASGLTGNSPLHF.

The chain links TRBV7-6 to TRBJ2-5, with 9 bases lining up with TRBD2. V was pared by 3 bases and J by 2 bases, with 7 bases of the junction left unmatched. CDR1 SGHVS and CDR2 FNYEAQ come from the germline V gene. This CDR3 region has 16 residues. CDR3 in DNA: TGTGCCAGCAGCTTTCCTCGAACTAGCGGGCAAGAGACCCAGTACTTC. Translating it yields CASSFPRTSGQETQYF.

V gene TRBV10-3 combines with J gene TRBJ1-2; possibly TRBD1 for D (5 bases). This CDR3 contains 15 residues. Per germline, CDR1 ENHRY and CDR2 SYGVKD. V was trimmed by 3 bases and J by 4 bases, leaving 15 bases between them. The CDR3 spells CAISDVRGGVYGYTF. The DNA for the CDR3 is TGTGCCATCAGTGACGTACGTGGAGGGGTCTATGGCTACACCTTC.

V and J are TRBV5-6 and TRBJ2-1; no reliable D call. Germline CDR1 and CDR2: SGHDT and YYEEEE. With 4 bases removed from V and 3 bases from J, the gap between germline ends came to 14 bases. The CDR3 runs 15 residues. CDR3: CASSLGLGVYNEQFF. For the CDR3, the DNA is TGTGCCAGCAGCCTGGGCTTAGGAGTCTACAATGAGCAGTTCTTC. The full variable domain, its missing parts supplied by reference TRBV5-6 and TRBJ2-1, is DAGVTQSPTHLIKTRGQQVTLRCSPKSGHDTVSWYQQALGQGPQFIFQYYEEEERQRGNFPDRFSGHQFPNYSSELNVNALLLGDSALYLCASSLGLGVYNEQFFGPGTRLTVL.

On this clonotype itself: A junction end diverges from the germline sequence, so it may reflect a read error. The chain is built from TRBV7-7 and TRBJ1-1; no definite D call. This CDR3 is built from 13 residues. CDR1 is SSHAT and CDR2 is FNYEAQ in the germline V gene (reference sequence). The CDR3 here is CASSLSPSTEAFF. CDR3 DNA: TGTGCTAGCAGCTTAAGTCCGAGCACTGAAGCTTTCTTT.

The chain is built from TRBV19 and TRBJ1-2, with 10 bases matching TRBD1. Germline CDR1 reads LNHDA; CDR2 reads SQIVND (reference sequence). Trimming removed 3 bases from V and 3 bases from J; junction bases left unmatched: 10. CDR3 length: 17 residues. The CDR3 bases are TGTGCCAGTAGTATGAATGGGGACAGGGGATCTGACTATGGCTACACCTTC. Its protein product is CASSMNGDRGSDYGYTF.

The genes are TRBV5-1 and TRBJ1-4, with TRBD1 matching 7 bases. The CDR3 has 15 amino acids. J gave up 5 bases and V 3 bases, and 7 bases lay outside the gene matches. CDR1 and CDR2 (germline): SGHRS, YFSETQ. Here the CDR3 reads CASSSLGQTNEKLFF. For the CDR3, the DNA is TGCGCCAGCAGCTCGCTGGGACAGACGAATGAAAAACTGTTTTTT.

This clonotype was recorded a few times. V is TRBV7-3 and J is TRBJ2-1; 7 bases align to TRBD1. From germline, CDR1 is SGHTA and CDR2 FQGTGA. Unmatched junction bases numbered 2, after V lost 6 bases and J lost 3 bases. The CDR3 sequence is 13 residues long. The DNA of the CDR3 is TGTGCCAGCAGGGGGACAGACTACAATGAGCAGTTCTTC. Translating it yields CASRGTDYNEQFF.

About this clonotype itself: Compared with germline, one end of the junction differs, possibly owing to a read error. CDR3 loop: CASSSVGNGAQYF. CDR3 bases: TGTGCTAGCAGCTCAGTGGGGAACGGGGCCCAGTACTTC. The V call is TRBV7-7, the J call TRBJ2-5; possible D gene TRBD2, 5 bases. This CDR3 has 13 amino acids. Looked up from germline, CDR1 is SSHAT and CDR2 is FNYEAQ (reference sequence).

The rearrangement uses TRBV7-2 and TRBJ2-7; TRBD1 matches 9 bases. The CDR3 has 14 amino acids. The germline V gene has CDR1 SGHTA and CDR2 FQGNSA. V shed 4 bases, J shed 5 bases, and the junction held 6 bases outside the gene matches. CDR3 loop: CASSSADRGHEQYF. The CDR3, as DNA: TGTGCCAGCAGCTCCGCGGACAGGGGTCACGAGCAGTACTTC.

The chain carries TRBV9 and TRBJ2-7; TRBD1 is a possible D gene (6 bases). The V and J ends lost 4 bases and 2 bases respectively, with 13 bases between them. The CDR3 length is 14 residues. Germline CDR1 reads SGDLS; CDR2 reads YYNGEE. Here the CDR3 reads CASSQGGDTYEQYF. The CDR3, as DNA: TGTGCCAGCAGCCAAGGTGGGGACACCTACGAGCAGTACTTC. Looking up the rest from reference TRBV9 and TRBJ2-7 gives the full variable domain: DSGVTQTPKHLITATGQRVTLRCSPRSGDLSVYWYQQSLDQGLQFLIQYYNGEERAKGNILERFSAQQFPDLHSELNLSSLELGDSALYFCASSQGGDTYEQYFGPGTRLTVT.

The rearrangement links TRBV2 to TRBJ2-3, with a tentative D call TRBD1 (6 bases). The CDR3 loop spans 14 amino acids. Between the trimmed V and J ends, which lost 3 bases and 3 bases, there was a span of 10 bases. Germline CDR1 SNHLY, CDR2 FYNNEI. The CDR3 is CASSEQGLTDTQYF. The DNA of the CDR3 is TGTGCCAGCAGTGAGCAGGGGTTGACAGATACGCAGTATTTT.

The chain combines TRBV7-6 with TRBJ1-6, with D hard to call. Germline CDR1 is SGHVS and CDR2 is FNYEAQ. V lost 11 bases and J lost 4, with 9 bases in between. This CDR3 has 12 amino acids. CDR3 nucleotide sequence: TGTGCCGGCGGGGATTATAATTCACCCCTCCACTTT. It yields the protein CAGGDYNSPLHF.

This clonotype was seen repeatedly, ten times or more. The chain uses TRBV27 and TRBJ2-5; D perhaps matches TRBD1 (6 bases). This CDR3 contains 16 residues. CDR1 MNHEY and CDR2 SMNVEV come from the germline V gene (reference sequence). Trimming cost V 5 bases and J 5 bases, with 21 bases left between them. CDR3 amino acids: CASSPSVRQAEETQYF. The CDR3, as DNA: TGTGCCAGCAGTCCCTCAGTCAGACAGGCTGAGGAGACCCAGTACTTC.

This clonotype has a handful of counts. The chain carries TRBV5-6 and TRBJ2-1; D may match TRBD1 or TRBD2 (5 bases each). This CDR3 comprises 13 residues. CDR1 is SGHDT, CDR2 YYEEEE, per germline. V was clipped by 0 bases and J by 9 bases, with 10 bases between them. The CDR3 loop reads CASSLVAGSEQFF. CDR3 in DNA: TGTGCCAGCAGCTTGGTGGCAGGGAGTGAGCAGTTCTTC. Based on the CDR3 plus reference TRBV5-6 and TRBJ2-1, the full variable domain is DAGVTQSPTHLIKTRGQQVTLRCSPKSGHDTVSWYQQALGQGPQFIFQYYEEEERQRGNFPDRFSGHQFPNYSSELNVNALLLGDSALYLCASSLVAGSEQFFGPGTRLTVL.

J is TRBJ2-7 and V is TRBV7-8; D call uncertain. V was trimmed by 7 bases and J by 5 bases, leaving 12 bases between them. This CDR3 spans 12 amino acids. Germline CDR1 SGHVS, CDR2 FQNEAQ. The CDR3 bases are TGTGCCAGCACCTCCCCCGACCACGAGCAGTACTTC. It translates to CASTSPDHEQYF.

V is TRBV9 and J is TRBJ2-1; 10 bases line up with TRBD2. The CDR3 is 17 amino acids. CDR1 and CDR2 (germline): SGDLS, YYNGEE. The ends lost 3 bases at V and 5 bases at J; junction bases unmatched: 11. The CDR3 nucleotides read TGTGCCAGCAGCGACCTGAGAGGAGCGGGAGGGGACAATGAGCAGTTCTTC. This gives the protein CASSDLRGAGGDNEQFF.

This clonotype was seen many times. The rearrangement joins TRBV13 to TRBJ1-1; D unclear. CDR1 is PRHDT and CDR2 is FYEKMQ in the germline V gene (reference sequence). The V gene lost 0 bases and the J gene lost 0 bases, with 8 bases spanning the gap. CDR3 length: 15 amino acids. The CDR3 protein is CASSLGFGLNTEAFF. As DNA, the CDR3 is TGTGCCAGCAGCTTAGGTTTCGGCCTGAACACTGAAGCTTTCTTT. The whole variable domain, remainder taken from reference TRBV13 and TRBJ1-1, is AAGVIQSPRHLIKEKRETATLKCYPIPRHDTVYWYQQGPGQDPQFLISFYEKMQSDKGSIPDRFSAQQFSDYHSELNMSSLELGDSALYFCASSLGFGLNTEAFFGQGTRLTVV.

This clonotype has more than one count but fewer than ten. The chain is built from TRBV20-1 and TRBJ1-6; D is unclear. Germline-derived CDR1 and CDR2 are DFQATT and SNEGSKA (reference sequence). V was trimmed by 6 bases and J by 6 bases, leaving 12 bases between them. CDR3 length: 13 residues. The CDR3 bases are TGCAGTGCCTACTCGGAGTTTAATTCACCCCTCCACTTT. Translating it yields CSAYSEFNSPLHF.